Following are 16 T cell receptor beta chains from one sample sequenced in a study of T cell responses to AZD1222 COVID-19 vaccine. Clones were sequenced by immunoSEQ multiplex PCR, and TCRdb holds only the in-frame ones, with some missing. The sample lists 95,000 to 150,000 clones, 92% occurring once. The source was peripheral blood, collected 28 days after the second AZD1222 dose. These receptor sequences come from an adult who received the AZD1222 COVID-19 vaccine.

The chain uses TRBV5-4 and TRBJ1-1, with a weak D call TRBD1 (6 bases). The ends were cut back, 4 bases at V and 5 bases at J, with 24 bases in the middle. Germline CDR1 reads SGHNT; CDR2 reads YYREEE (reference sequence). The CDR3 has 17 amino acids. CDR3 loop: CASSQILTGPKGTEAFF. The DNA for the CDR3 is TGTGCCAGCAGCCAAATATTGACAGGTCCAAAGGGAACTGAAGCTTTCTTT. Full variable domain (remainder filled in from reference TRBV5-4 and TRBJ1-1): ETGVTQSPTHLIKTRGQQVTLRCSSQSGHNTVSWYQQALGQGPQFIFQYYREEENGRGNFPPRFSGLQFPNYSSELNVNALELDDSALYLCASSQILTGPKGTEAFFGQGTRLTVV.

The genes are TRBV9 and TRBJ2-7, with 11 positions matching TRBD2. Germline CDR1 is SGDLS and CDR2 is YYNGEE. The V gene end was trimmed by 0 bases and the J gene end by 7 bases; junction bases not matched to a gene: 6. The CDR3 is made up of 15 amino acids. This CDR3 reads CASSVELAGAGEQYF. The CDR3 nucleotides read TGTGCCAGCAGCGTAGAACTAGCGGGAGCAGGGGAGCAGTACTTC. Combining the CDR3 with reference TRBV9 and TRBJ2-7 gives the whole variable domain DSGVTQTPKHLITATGQRVTLRCSPRSGDLSVYWYQQSLDQGLQFLIQYYNGEERAKGNILERFSAQQFPDLHSELNLSSLELGDSALYFCASSVELAGAGEQYFGPGTRLTVT.

The CDR3 region has the DNA TGTGCCAGCAGCGTAGTTCCTAGCGGGGGGCTTGAGACCCAGTACTTC. Residues: CASSVVPSGGLETQYF. The chain links TRBV9 to TRBJ2-5, with 11 nucleotides matching TRBD2. CDR1 and CDR2 (germline): SGDLS, YYNGEE. V shed 0 bases, J shed 5 bases, and the junction held 6 bases outside the gene matches. The CDR3 consists of 16 residues.

This rearrangement joins TRBV5-6 to TRBJ2-5; 10 bases agree with TRBD1. The CDR3 sequence is 14 residues long. The ends lost 4 bases at V and 7 bases at J; junction bases unmatched: 7. From germline, CDR1 is SGHDT and CDR2 YYEEEE. Written as DNA, the CDR3 is TGTGCCAGCAGCCCGACAGGGGGCCGTCGGACCCAGTACTTC. Its protein product is CASSPTGGRRTQYF.

This clone is a singleton in its sample. The chain has TRBV27 and TRBJ2-7; TRBD2 agrees at 13 bases. Per germline, CDR1 MNHEY and CDR2 SMNVEV (reference sequence). J gave up 4 bases and V 6 bases, and 9 bases lay outside the gene matches. CDR3 size: 16 residues. CDR3 region: CASRRTSGSDGYEQYF. The DNA for the CDR3 is TGTGCCAGCAGGCGGACTAGCGGGAGTGACGGGTACGAGCAGTACTTC.

This clone has just one count. This chain joins TRBV9 and TRBJ1-2, with TRBD1 as a possible D gene (6 bases). Deletions cut 5 bases from V and 1 base from J, with 9 bases between. Germline CDR1 and CDR2: SGDLS and YYNGEE. The CDR3 contains 13 residues. CDR3: CASRQDSNYGYTF. DNA of the CDR3: TGTGCCAGCAGACAGGACAGTAACTATGGCTACACCTTC.

In its sample, this clone was seen once. CDR3 region: CASSYGGGRGNEQFF. DNA of the CDR3: TGTGCCAGCAGTTACGGCGGGGGACGGGGAAATGAGCAGTTCTTC. J is TRBJ2-1 and V is TRBV6-5, with TRBD2 matching 7 bases. The germline CDR1 and CDR2 sequences are MNHEY and SVGAGI. The V and J ends lost 2 bases and 7 bases, in that order; junction bases with no gene match: 8. The CDR3 runs to 15 residues.

Comments on this clone: At the DNA level, this CDR3 is encoded by other sequences in the same sample as well. The chain links TRBV5-1 to TRBJ1-6; TRBD1 agrees at 7 bases. This CDR3 spans 16 amino acids. Trimming took 0 bases from V and 6 from J; bases not matched to a gene: 6. CDR1 SGHRS and CDR2 YFSETQ come from the germline V gene. The CDR3 here is CASSLGAGGSNSPLHF. The CDR3 DNA sequence: TGCGCCAGCAGCTTGGGGGCAGGGGGGTCTAATTCACCCCTCCACTTT.

This chain uses TRBV10-1 with TRBJ2-7; the match to TRBD1 covers 8 bases. The V gene end was trimmed by 6 bases and the J gene end by 4 bases; junction bases not matched to a gene: 5. This CDR3 spans 13 amino acids. Germline V lookup: CDR1 WNHNN, CDR2 SYGVQD (reference sequence). The CDR3 loop reads CASSRTGRYEQYF. Written as DNA, the CDR3 is TGCGCCAGCAGCCGGACAGGGCGGTACGAGCAGTACTTC.

The rearrangement joins TRBV5-1 to TRBJ1-4, with D uncertain. The CDR3 contains 15 residues. The ends were cut back, 0 bases at V and 0 bases at J, with 6 bases in the middle. The germline CDR1 and CDR2 sequences are SGHRS and YFSETQ. The CDR3 nucleotides read TGCGCCAGCAGCTTGGTGCCTGCAACTAATGAAAAACTGTTTTTT. Its translation: CASSLVPATNEKLFF.

The chain recombines TRBV5-1 with TRBJ2-3, with 9 bases aligning to TRBD2. J was trimmed by 4 bases and V by 0 bases; bases with no gene match: 12. Germline CDR1 is SGHRS and CDR2 is YFSETQ. This CDR3 is built from 18 residues. The CDR3, as DNA: TGCGCCAGCAGCTTGGAGGCGGGGGGGCCCAGTGTCCCAGATACGCAGTATTTT. Translated: CASSLEAGGPSVPDTQYF. Full variable domain (outside the CDR3, taken from reference TRBV5-1 and TRBJ2-3): KAGVTQTPRYLIKTRGQQVTLSCSPISGHRSVSWYQQTPGQGLQFLFEYFSETQRNKGNFPGRFSGRQFSNSRSEMNVSTLELGDSALYLCASSLEAGGPSVPDTQYFGPGTRLTVL.

Ten or more counts support this clone. J is TRBJ2-1 and V is TRBV6-5; D not certain. From germline, CDR1 is MNHEY and CDR2 SVGAGI. This CDR3 is 13 amino acids long. V dropped 5 bases and J dropped 7 bases, with 12 bases sitting between them. CDR3: CASSLFAHNEQFF. CDR3 nucleotide sequence: TGTGCCAGCAGTCTTTTTGCCCATAATGAGCAGTTCTTC.

The chain employs TRBV5-1 and TRBJ1-1; D is uncertain. CDR1 and CDR2 (germline): SGHRS, YFSETQ. Trimming cost V 0 bases and J 1 base, with 7 bases left between them. CDR3 length equals 14 residues. This chain's CDR3 is CASSLVVQNTEAFF. CDR3 in DNA: TGCGCCAGCAGCTTGGTGGTGCAGAACACTGAAGCTTTCTTT.

The chain couples TRBV5-1 to TRBJ2-5; 9 nucleotides agree with TRBD1. Trimming took 5 bases from V and 3 from J; bases not matched to a gene: 5. This CDR3 region has 14 residues. The germline CDR1 and CDR2 sequences are SGHRS and YFSETQ. The CDR3 coding sequence is TGCGCCAGCAGTCTACAGGGGGCTGAAGAGACCCAGTACTTC. Encoded protein: CASSLQGAEETQYF.

The chain links TRBV28 to TRBJ1-2, with 7 bases aligning to TRBD1. The CDR3 loop spans 14 amino acids. Trimming removed 1 base from V and 13 bases from J; junction bases left unmatched: 12. Germline CDR1 is MDHEN and CDR2 is SYDVKM. The CDR3 here is CASSLSGTAERGTF. CDR3 coding DNA: TGTGCCAGCAGTTTATCCGGGACAGCAGAACGCGGCACCTTC.

The V and J genes are TRBV5-6 and TRBJ2-7, with a possible D match to TRBD1 (5 bases). V was shortened by 2 bases and J by 3 bases, with 15 bases between the two germline ends. The CDR3 runs 15 residues. CDR1 is SGHDT and CDR2 is YYEEEE in the germline V gene. Here the CDR3 DNA reads TGTGCCAGCAGCTTAGGACACCAGGAATACTACGAGCAGTACTTC. Protein sequence: CASSLGHQEYYEQYF. Full variable domain (rest looked up from reference TRBV5-6 and TRBJ2-7): DAGVTQSPTHLIKTRGQQVTLRCSPKSGHDTVSWYQQALGQGPQFIFQYYEEEERQRGNFPDRFSGHQFPNYSSELNVNALLLGDSALYLCASSLGHQEYYEQYFGPGTRLTVT.